A selection of T cell receptor beta chains follows, all from one sample in a study of cytomegalovirus exposure and HLA in healthy donors. Sequencing was performed with immunoSEQ multiplex PCR; in TCRdb, only in-frame clones are kept and a portion is missing. The data show some 160,000 clones, with roughly nine tenths seen just once and 0.55% to 0.8% held by the top ten. Sequencing was carried out using PBMCs. Receptors were obtained from a young man in good health and CMV-seronegative. Both conserved end residues are part of each CDR3. The D gene is left open where the match is weak. Clone sizes are given selectively: once, few, many, or a class where the clone is expanded.

abundance: .; v_gene: TRBV27; d_gene: .; j_gene: TRBJ1-5; CDR3aa: CASRSQYRAVSNQPQHF; CDR3nt: TGTGCCAGTAGGTCCCAATACAGGGCAGTTAGCAATCAGCCCCAGCATTTT
abundance: .; v_gene: TRBV7-9; d_gene: TRBD1; j_gene: TRBJ1-4; CDR3aa: CASSTNIGTGGPTNEKLFF; CDR3nt: TGTGCCAGCAGCACAAATATCGGGACAGGGGGACCAACTAATGAAAAACTGTTTTTT
abundance: .; v_gene: TRBV7-9; d_gene: .; j_gene: TRBJ1-2; CDR3aa: CASSPSGDHYGYTF; CDR3nt: TGTGCCAGCAGCCCCAGCGGGGACCACTATGGCTACACCTTC
abundance: few; v_gene: TRBV4-1; d_gene: TRBD2; j_gene: TRBJ2-1; CDR3aa: CASSQRGLAGISYNEQFF; CDR3nt: TGCGCCAGCAGCCAAAGGGGGCTAGCGGGAATCTCCTACAATGAGCAGTTCTTC
abundance: .; v_gene: TRBV2; d_gene: TRBD2; j_gene: TRBJ2-7; CDR3aa: CASSQPGGGDSYEQYF; CDR3nt: TGTGCCAGCAGTCAACCCGGGGGGGGTGACTCCTACGAGCAGTACTTC
abundance: .; v_gene: TRBV19; d_gene: TRBD1; j_gene: TRBJ2-7; CDR3aa: CASSTAGQGYEQYF; CDR3nt: TGTGCCAGTAGTACCGCCGGACAGGGCTACGAGCAGTACTTC
abundance: .; v_gene: TRBV30; d_gene: .; j_gene: TRBJ1-1; CDR3aa: CAWRGFWGQANTEAFF; CDR3nt: TGTGCCTGGAGAGGGTTTTGGGGGCAGGCGAACACTGAAGCTTTCTTT
abundance: .; v_gene: TRBV9; d_gene: .; j_gene: TRBJ2-5; CDR3aa: CASSPGLLGPGQETQYF; CDR3nt: TGTGCCAGCAGCCCGGGACTTCTCGGCCCGGGACAAGAGACCCAGTACTTC
abundance: .; v_gene: TRBV5-6; d_gene: TRBD2; j_gene: TRBJ2-2; CDR3aa: CASSVAGENTGELFF; CDR3nt: TGTGCCAGCAGCGTAGCGGGGGAGAACACCGGGGAGCTGTTTTTT
abundance: .; v_gene: TRBV12-2; d_gene: .; j_gene: TRBJ1-2; CDR3aa: CASRLRVSLFNYGYTF; CDR3nt: TGTGCAAGTCGCTTACGTGTGTCTCTTTTTAACTATGGCTACACCTTC
abundance: .; v_gene: TRBV9; d_gene: TRBD2; j_gene: TRBJ2-1; CDR3aa: CASSPRLAGDEQFF; CDR3nt: TGTGCCAGCAGCCCTCGCCTAGCGGGCGATGAGCAGTTCTTC
abundance: .; v_gene: TRBV5-1; d_gene: .; j_gene: TRBJ1-5; CDR3aa: CASSLASNQPQHF; CDR3nt: TGCGCCAGCAGCTTAGCTAGCAATCAGCCCCAGCATTTT
abundance: .; v_gene: TRBV7-9; d_gene: .; j_gene: TRBJ1-6; CDR3aa: CASSLDGPGEINSPLHF; CDR3nt: TGTGCCAGCAGCTTAGATGGGCCAGGGGAAATTAATTCACCCCTCCACTTT
abundance: .; v_gene: TRBV7-2; d_gene: .; j_gene: TRBJ2-3; CDR3aa: CASSLARAATDTQYF; CDR3nt: TGTGCCAGCAGCTTAGCGCGGGCTGCTACAGATACGCAGTATTTT
abundance: .; v_gene: TRBV5-6; d_gene: .; j_gene: TRBJ1-1; CDR3aa: CASSPLRRSGDTEAFF; CDR3nt: TGTGCCAGCAGCCCACTAAGACGATCCGGTGACACTGAAGCTTTCTTT
abundance: .; v_gene: TRBV18; d_gene: TRBD1; j_gene: TRBJ2-3; CDR3aa: CASSLDRANTDTQYF; CDR3nt: TGTGCCAGCTCTCTAGACAGGGCCAACACAGATACGCAGTATTTT
abundance: .; v_gene: TRBV2; d_gene: .; j_gene: TRBJ1-2; CDR3aa: CASSEQKGVSYGYTF; CDR3nt: TGTGCCAGCAGTGAGCAAAAGGGAGTTAGCTATGGCTACACCTTC
abundance: .; v_gene: TRBV25-1; d_gene: .; j_gene: TRBJ2-7; CDR3aa: CASSEYSIPYEQYF; CDR3nt: TGTGCCAGCAGTGAATATAGTATACCCTACGAGCAGTACTTC
abundance: .; v_gene: TRBV30; d_gene: .; j_gene: TRBJ2-7; CDR3aa: CAWSVRGAQRSYEQYF; CDR3nt: TGTGCCTGGAGTGTACGGGGAGCGCAGAGAAGTTACGAGCAGTACTTC
abundance: once; v_gene: TRBV9; d_gene: .; j_gene: TRBJ2-1; CDR3aa: CASSVTGGHIEQFF; CDR3nt: TGTGCCAGCAGCGTAACCGGAGGGCATATTGAGCAGTTCTTC
abundance: .; v_gene: TRBV30; d_gene: TRBD2; j_gene: TRBJ2-1; CDR3aa: CAWRQAGGSSYNEQFF; CDR3nt: TGTGCCTGGAGGCAAGCGGGAGGGAGCTCCTACAATGAGCAGTTCTTC
abundance: .; v_gene: TRBV11-3; d_gene: .; j_gene: TRBJ1-1; CDR3aa: CASSLLNFETEAFF; CDR3nt: TGTGCCAGCAGCTTATTAAATTTTGAGACTGAAGCTTTCTTT
abundance: .; v_gene: TRBV2; d_gene: .; j_gene: TRBJ1-3; CDR3aa: CASSSGYSGNTIYF; CDR3nt: TGTGCCAGCAGTTCGGGATACTCTGGAAACACCATATATTTT
abundance: .; v_gene: TRBV19; d_gene: .; j_gene: TRBJ1-2; CDR3aa: CASKAEVENYGYTF; CDR3nt: TGTGCCAGTAAGGCGGAAGTGGAAAACTATGGCTACACCTTC
abundance: .; v_gene: TRBV5-6; d_gene: .; j_gene: TRBJ1-1; CDR3aa: CASSLVLGQGASTAFF; CDR3nt: TGTGCCAGCAGCTTGGTTTTGGGGCAGGGCGCATCCACAGCTTTCTTT
abundance: .; v_gene: TRBV7-9; d_gene: .; j_gene: TRBJ2-7; CDR3aa: CASSLFLSYEQYF; CDR3nt: TGTGCCAGCAGCTTGTTTTTATCCTACGAGCAGTACTTC
abundance: .; v_gene: TRBV4-2; d_gene: TRBD1; j_gene: TRBJ1-5; CDR3aa: CASSQDPTGVNQPQHF; CDR3nt: TGTGCCAGCAGCCAAGACCCAACAGGGGTGAATCAGCCCCAGCATTTT
abundance: .; v_gene: TRBV4-3; d_gene: .; j_gene: TRBJ2-1; CDR3aa: CASSQDIPTTGSWGGDNEQFF; CDR3nt: TGCGCCAGCAGCCAAGACATTCCAACTACAGGGAGTTGGGGGGGGGACAATGAGCAGTTCTTC
abundance: .; v_gene: TRBV4-1; d_gene: TRBD2; j_gene: TRBJ2-1; CDR3aa: CASSQLGLVEQFF; CDR3nt: TGCGCCAGCAGCCAGCTTGGACTAGTAGAGCAGTTCTTC
abundance: few; v_gene: TRBV7-9; d_gene: TRBD2; j_gene: TRBJ2-1; CDR3aa: CASSPGVLAGHNEQFF; CDR3nt: TGTGCCAGCAGCCCGGGGGTGCTAGCGGGCCACAATGAGCAGTTCTTC
abundance: .; v_gene: TRBV5-1; d_gene: TRBD1; j_gene: TRBJ1-1; CDR3aa: CASSPGQGFTEAFF; CDR3nt: TGCGCCAGCAGCCCGGGACAGGGCTTCACTGAAGCTTTCTTT
abundance: .; v_gene: TRBV4-2; d_gene: .; j_gene: TRBJ2-7; CDR3aa: CASSQALSSFSYEQYF; CDR3nt: TGTGCCAGCAGCCAAGCCCTCAGTTCCTTCTCCTACGAGCAGTACTTC
abundance: .; v_gene: TRBV10-3; d_gene: TRBD1; j_gene: TRBJ1-1; CDR3aa: CAIQGANTEAFF; CDR3nt: TGTGCCATCCAGGGGGCGAACACTGAAGCTTTCTTT
abundance: .; v_gene: TRBV5-4; d_gene: TRBD1; j_gene: TRBJ1-2; CDR3aa: CASSGASGQGYGYTF; CDR3nt: TGTGCCAGCAGCGGCGCGTCGGGACAGGGATATGGCTACACCTTC
abundance: .; v_gene: TRBV5-1; d_gene: .; j_gene: TRBJ1-3; CDR3aa: CASSLAVSGNTIYF; CDR3nt: TGCGCCAGCAGCTTGGCGGTCTCTGGAAACACCATATATTTT
abundance: .; v_gene: TRBV19; d_gene: TRBD2; j_gene: TRBJ2-3; CDR3aa: CASSITSGRADTQYF; CDR3nt: TGTGCCAGTAGTATCACAAGCGGGAGAGCAGATACGCAGTATTTT
abundance: .; v_gene: TRBV19; d_gene: .; j_gene: TRBJ1-2; CDR3aa: CASSIGGGRHYGYTF; CDR3nt: TGTGCCAGTAGTATAGGCGGGGGCCGGCACTATGGCTACACCTTC
abundance: .; v_gene: TRBV2; d_gene: TRBD1; j_gene: TRBJ1-5; CDR3aa: CASSRQGRGQPQHF; CDR3nt: TGTGCCAGCAGTCGACAGGGAAGGGGTCAGCCCCAGCATTTT
abundance: .; v_gene: TRBV19; d_gene: TRBD1; j_gene: TRBJ2-3; CDR3aa: CASSDRGRSDTQYF; CDR3nt: TGTGCCAGTAGCGACAGGGGGAGGTCAGATACGCAGTATTTT
abundance: .; v_gene: TRBV9; d_gene: TRBD1; j_gene: TRBJ2-1; CDR3aa: CASSAGQGSDNEQFF; CDR3nt: TGTGCCAGCAGCGCCGGACAGGGGTCGGACAATGAGCAGTTCTTC
abundance: .; v_gene: TRBV9; d_gene: TRBD1; j_gene: TRBJ2-6; CDR3aa: CASSDLQGARSGANVLTF; CDR3nt: TGTGCCAGCAGCGATTTACAGGGGGCGAGGTCTGGGGCCAACGTCCTGACTTTC
abundance: .; v_gene: TRBV5-6; d_gene: TRBD1; j_gene: TRBJ2-3; CDR3aa: CASSLDRGTDTQYF; CDR3nt: TGTGCCAGCAGCTTGGACAGGGGGACAGATACGCAGTATTTT
abundance: .; v_gene: TRBV27; d_gene: TRBD2; j_gene: TRBJ2-3; CDR3aa: CASKPGLAATDTQYF; CDR3nt: TGTGCCAGCAAACCTGGACTAGCGGCCACAGATACGCAGTATTTT
abundance: .; v_gene: TRBV30; d_gene: TRBD1; j_gene: TRBJ1-1; CDR3aa: CAWSVQGDTEAFF; CDR3nt: TGTGCCTGGAGTGTTCAGGGGGACACTGAAGCTTTCTTT
abundance: .; v_gene: TRBV25-1; d_gene: .; j_gene: TRBJ1-1; CDR3aa: CASSGLGAGNTEAFF; CDR3nt: TGTGCCAGCAGTGGTTTGGGAGCGGGGAACACTGAAGCTTTCTTT
abundance: .; v_gene: TRBV7-2; d_gene: .; j_gene: TRBJ1-2; CDR3aa: CASSLAFYGYTF; CDR3nt: TGTGCCAGCAGCTTAGCCTTTTATGGCTACACCTTC
abundance: .; v_gene: TRBV19; d_gene: .; j_gene: TRBJ1-2; CDR3aa: CASSMGWGGSPDFYGYTF; CDR3nt: TGTGCCAGTAGTATGGGTTGGGGAGGGTCGCCCGACTTCTATGGCTACACCTTC